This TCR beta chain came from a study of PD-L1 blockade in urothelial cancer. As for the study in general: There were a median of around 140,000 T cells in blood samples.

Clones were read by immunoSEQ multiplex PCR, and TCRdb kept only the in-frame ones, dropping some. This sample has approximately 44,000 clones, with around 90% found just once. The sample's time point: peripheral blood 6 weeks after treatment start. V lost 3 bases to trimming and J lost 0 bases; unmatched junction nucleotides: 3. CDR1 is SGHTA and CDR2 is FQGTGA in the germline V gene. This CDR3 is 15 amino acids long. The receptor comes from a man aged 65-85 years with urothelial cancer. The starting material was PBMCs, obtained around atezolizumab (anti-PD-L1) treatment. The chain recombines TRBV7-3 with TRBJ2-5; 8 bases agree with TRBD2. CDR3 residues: CASSFGRGYQETQYF. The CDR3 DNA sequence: TGTGCCAGCAGCTTCGGGAGGGGGTACCAAGAGACCCAGTACTTC.